Sequencing of this T cell receptor (beta chain) was carried out in a study of radiotherapy plus CTLA-4 blockade in lung cancer. Study at large: Among patients, over 15% showed objective responses, and 25% to 35% had disease control. Study results and limitations: In blood, tumor-derived TCR clones expanded after radiotherapy plus ipilimumab. The best predictor of response was reported to be early blood T cell clone dynamics, with interferon-beta.

For this clone: Its target is not known.

Per the germline V gene, CDR1 is SQVTM and CDR2 is ANQGSEA. Trimming took off 8 bases at V and 3 bases at J, with 20 bases between the two ends. This CDR3 spans 15 amino acids. Method: immunoSEQ multiplex PCR; TCRdb's copy keeps in-frame clones and lacks some. The sample lists approximately 69,000 clones; roughly three quarters were seen once. Focal radiation with ipilimumab CTLA-4 blockade was given to patients with chemo-refractory metastatic non-small-cell lung cancer. This TCR derives from a human donor with non-small cell lung cancer who had a complete response to radiotherapy plus ipilimumab. This rearrangement joins TRBV29-1 to TRBJ2-4; tentatively, D is TRBD2 (6 bases). The sample in question was peripheral blood, obtained from a patient treated with radiotherapy plus ipilimumab. The CDR3: CSYTPGGTIKNIQYF. The CDR3 DNA reads TGCAGCTATACCCCTGGGGGGACGATCAAAAACATTCAGTACTTC.